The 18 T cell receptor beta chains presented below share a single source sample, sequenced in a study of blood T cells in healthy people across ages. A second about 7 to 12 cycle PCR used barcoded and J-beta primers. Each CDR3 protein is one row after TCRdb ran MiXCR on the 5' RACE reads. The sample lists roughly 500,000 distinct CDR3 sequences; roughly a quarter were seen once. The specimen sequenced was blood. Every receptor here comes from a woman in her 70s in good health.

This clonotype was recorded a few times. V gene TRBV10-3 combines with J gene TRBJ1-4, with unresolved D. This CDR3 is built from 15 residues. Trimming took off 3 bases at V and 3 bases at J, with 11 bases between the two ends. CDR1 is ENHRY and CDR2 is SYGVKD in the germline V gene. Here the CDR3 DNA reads TGTGCCATCAGTGACCCCGCGGGCCCTAATGAAAAACTGTTTTTT. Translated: CAISDPAGPNEKLFF.

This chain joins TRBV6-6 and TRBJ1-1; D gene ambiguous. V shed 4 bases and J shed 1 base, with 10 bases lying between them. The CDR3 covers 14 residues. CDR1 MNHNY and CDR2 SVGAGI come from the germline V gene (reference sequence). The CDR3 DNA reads TGTGCCAGCAGTTTCATGACCGGGAACACTGAAGCTTTCTTT. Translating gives CASSFMTGNTEAFF.

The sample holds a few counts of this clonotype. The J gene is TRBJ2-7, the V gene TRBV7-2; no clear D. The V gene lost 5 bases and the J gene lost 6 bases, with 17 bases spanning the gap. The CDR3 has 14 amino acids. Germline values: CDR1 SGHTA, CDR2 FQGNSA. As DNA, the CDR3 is TGTGCCAGCAGCCCCGCGAGTTGGACGAGCGAGCAGTACTTC. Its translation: CASSPASWTSEQYF.

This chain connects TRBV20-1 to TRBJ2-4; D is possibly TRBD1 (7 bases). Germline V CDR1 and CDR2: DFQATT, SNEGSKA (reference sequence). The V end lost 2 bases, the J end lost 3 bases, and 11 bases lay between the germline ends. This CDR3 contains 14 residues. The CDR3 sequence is CSARRQGGKNIQYF. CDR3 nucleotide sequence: TGCAGTGCTAGAAGACAGGGAGGCAAAAACATTCAGTACTTC.

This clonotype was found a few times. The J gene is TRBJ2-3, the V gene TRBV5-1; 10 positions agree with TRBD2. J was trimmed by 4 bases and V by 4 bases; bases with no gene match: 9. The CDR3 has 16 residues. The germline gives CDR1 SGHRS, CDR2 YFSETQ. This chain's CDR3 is CASSPGTSVLPDTQYF. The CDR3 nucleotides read TGCGCCAGCAGCCCCGGGACTAGCGTCCTCCCAGATACGCAGTATTTT.

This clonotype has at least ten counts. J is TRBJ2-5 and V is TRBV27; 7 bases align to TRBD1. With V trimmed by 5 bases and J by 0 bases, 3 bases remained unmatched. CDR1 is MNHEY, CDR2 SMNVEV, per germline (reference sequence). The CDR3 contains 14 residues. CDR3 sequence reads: CASSLGQNQETQYF. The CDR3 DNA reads TGTGCCAGCAGTCTGGGACAGAACCAAGAGACCCAGTACTTC.

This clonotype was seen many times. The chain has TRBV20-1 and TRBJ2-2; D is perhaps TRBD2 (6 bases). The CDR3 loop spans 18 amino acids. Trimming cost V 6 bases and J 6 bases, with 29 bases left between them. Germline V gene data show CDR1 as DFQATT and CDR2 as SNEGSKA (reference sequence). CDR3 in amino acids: CSAGKPGDFGLKAGELFF. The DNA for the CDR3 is TGCAGTGCGGGGAAACCGGGAGACTTCGGGTTAAAGGCCGGGGAGCTGTTTTTT.

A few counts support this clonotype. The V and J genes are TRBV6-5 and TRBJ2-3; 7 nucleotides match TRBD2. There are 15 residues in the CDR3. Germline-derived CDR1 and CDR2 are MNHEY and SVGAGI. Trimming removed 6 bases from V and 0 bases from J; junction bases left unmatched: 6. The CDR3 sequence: CASRQSGTSTDTQYF. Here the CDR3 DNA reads TGTGCCAGCAGACAAAGCGGGACTAGCACAGATACGCAGTATTTT.

CDR3 sequence reads: CASSPNGFEKLFF. The CDR3 DNA sequence: TGTGCCAGCTCACCTAATGGGTTCGAAAAACTGTTTTTT. The J gene is TRBJ1-4, the V gene TRBV18; D is unclear. This CDR3 comprises 13 residues. CDR1 KGHSH and CDR2 LQKENI come from the germline V gene. V dropped 3 bases and J dropped 8 bases, with 10 bases sitting between them.

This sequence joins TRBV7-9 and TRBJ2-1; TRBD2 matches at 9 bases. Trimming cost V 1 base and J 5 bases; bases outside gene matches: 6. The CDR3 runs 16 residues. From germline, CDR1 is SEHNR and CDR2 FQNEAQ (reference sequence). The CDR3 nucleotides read TGTGCCAGCAGCTTAGTGTCGATAGCGGGGGACAATGAGCAGTTCTTC. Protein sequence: CASSLVSIAGDNEQFF.

The CDR3 nucleotides read TGTGCCAGCAGCCAAGCTATGGGCCACGAGCAGTACTTC. It specifies CASSQAMGHEQYF. This chain connects TRBV3-1 to TRBJ2-7; D is uncertain. V lost 1 base and J lost 5, with 9 bases in between. This CDR3 region has 13 residues. Per the germline V gene, CDR1 is LGHDT and CDR2 is YNNKEL (reference sequence).

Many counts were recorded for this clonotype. The CDR3 DNA is TGTGCCAGCAGTCCCGGACAGTACTATGGCTACACCTTC. Translating gives CASSPGQYYGYTF. V is TRBV12-3 or TRBV12-4 and J is TRBJ1-2; tentatively, D is TRBD1 (6 bases). The CDR3 has 13 residues. Trimming pared 5 bases from V and 3 bases from J, leaving 10 bases between.

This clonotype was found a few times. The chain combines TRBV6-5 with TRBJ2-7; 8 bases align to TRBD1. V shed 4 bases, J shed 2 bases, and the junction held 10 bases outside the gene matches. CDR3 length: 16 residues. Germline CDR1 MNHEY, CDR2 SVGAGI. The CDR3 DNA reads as TGTGCCAGCAGTTCAGCCCACAGGGGGAGGCCCTACGAGCAGTACTTC. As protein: CASSSAHRGRPYEQYF.

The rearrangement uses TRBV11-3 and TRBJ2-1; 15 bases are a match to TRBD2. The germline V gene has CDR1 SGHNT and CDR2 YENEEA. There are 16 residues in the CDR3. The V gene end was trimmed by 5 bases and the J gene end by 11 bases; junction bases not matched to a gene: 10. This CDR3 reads CASSPSGLAGGPKQFF. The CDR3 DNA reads TGTGCCAGCAGCCCATCTGGACTAGCGGGGGGGCCAAAGCAGTTCTTC.

CDR3: CASSLADRQALNEKLFF. The CDR3 DNA reads as TGTGCCAGCAGCTTAGCTGACAGGCAGGCTCTTAATGAAAAACTGTTTTTT. The chain combines TRBV7-2 with TRBJ1-4; D is perhaps TRBD1 (6 bases). The CDR3 length is 17 residues. Germline V CDR1 and CDR2: SGHTA, FQGNSA. Trimming pared 0 bases from V and 4 bases from J, leaving 15 bases between.

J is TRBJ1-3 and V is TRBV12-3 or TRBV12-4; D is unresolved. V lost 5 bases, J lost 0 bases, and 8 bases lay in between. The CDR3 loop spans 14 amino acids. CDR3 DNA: TGTGCCAGCAGTATACCCAGCTCTGGAAACACCATATATTTT. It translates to CASSIPSSGNTIYF.

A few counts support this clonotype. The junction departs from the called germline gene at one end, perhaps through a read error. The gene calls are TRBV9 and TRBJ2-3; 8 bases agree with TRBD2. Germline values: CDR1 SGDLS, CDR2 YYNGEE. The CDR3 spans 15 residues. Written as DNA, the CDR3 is TGTGCCAGCAGCGTAGGGGCGGGGGGATCAGATACGCAATATTTT. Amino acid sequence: CASSVGAGGSDTQYF.

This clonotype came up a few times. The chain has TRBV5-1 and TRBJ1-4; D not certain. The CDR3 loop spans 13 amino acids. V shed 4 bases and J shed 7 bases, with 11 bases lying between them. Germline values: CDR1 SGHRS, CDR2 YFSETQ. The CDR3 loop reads CASSPRHGEKLFF. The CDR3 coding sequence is TGCGCCAGCAGCCCGAGACATGGTGAAAAACTGTTTTTT.